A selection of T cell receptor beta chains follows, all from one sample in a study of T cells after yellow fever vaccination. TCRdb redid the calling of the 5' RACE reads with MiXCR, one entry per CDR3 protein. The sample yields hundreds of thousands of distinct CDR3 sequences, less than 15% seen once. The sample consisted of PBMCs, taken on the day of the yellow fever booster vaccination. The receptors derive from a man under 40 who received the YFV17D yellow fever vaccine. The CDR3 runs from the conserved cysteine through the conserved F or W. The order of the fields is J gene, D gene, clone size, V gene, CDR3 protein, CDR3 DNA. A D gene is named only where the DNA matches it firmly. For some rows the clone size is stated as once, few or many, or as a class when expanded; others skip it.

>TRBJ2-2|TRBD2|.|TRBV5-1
CASSLEGSGTNTGELFF
TGCGCCAGCAGCTTGGAGGGTAGCGGGACGAACACCGGGGAGCTGTTTTTT
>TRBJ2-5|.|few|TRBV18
CASSPDNLQETQYF
TGTGCCAGCTCACCGGACAACCTCCAAGAGACCCAGTACTTC
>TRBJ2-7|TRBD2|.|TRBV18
CASSSLTGLAEGPYF
TGTGCCAGCTCATCTTTGACGGGACTAGCGGAGGGCCCCTACTTC
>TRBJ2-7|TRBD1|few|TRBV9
CASSATTGTGAEQYF
TGTGCCAGCAGCGCGACTACCGGGACAGGGGCCGAGCAGTACTTC
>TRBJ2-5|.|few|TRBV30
CAWSGAQETQYF
TGTGCCTGGAGTGGGGCCCAGGAGACCCAGTACTTC
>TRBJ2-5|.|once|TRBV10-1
CASSSQAIPGETQYF
TGCGCCAGCAGCTCACAGGCGATCCCGGGAGAGACCCAGTACTTC
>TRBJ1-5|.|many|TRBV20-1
CSARGRNNQPQHF
TGCAGTGCTAGAGGACGGAACAATCAGCCCCAGCATTTT
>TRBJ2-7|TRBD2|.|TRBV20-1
CCASGQVLPRSYEQYF
TGCTGTGCTAGCGGGCAGGTCCTTCCCAGGAGCTACGAGCAGTACTTC
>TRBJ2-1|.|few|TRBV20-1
CSGGGVNEQFF
TGCAGTGGCGGCGGGGTCAATGAGCAGTTCTTC
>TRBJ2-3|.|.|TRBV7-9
CASSLTRHTDTQYF
TGTGCCAGCAGCTTAACACGTCACACAGATACGCAGTATTTT
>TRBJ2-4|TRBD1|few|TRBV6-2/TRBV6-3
CASRSSGTGTFGNIQYF
TGTGCCAGCAGATCCTCCGGGACAGGGACCTTTGGAAACATTCAGTACTTC
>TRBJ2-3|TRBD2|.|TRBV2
CARRIPGLAGRDTQYF
TGTGCCAGACGGATACCGGGACTAGCGGGACGAGATACGCAGTATTTT
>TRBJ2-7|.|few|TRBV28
CASRAWTEADEQYF
TGTGCCAGCAGGGCCTGGACGGAGGCCGACGAGCAGTACTTC
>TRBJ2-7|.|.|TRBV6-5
CASSYVLGGEQYF
TGTGCCAGCAGTTACGTCTTGGGGGGCGAGCAGTACTTC
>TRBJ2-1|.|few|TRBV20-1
CSARGGKTSTAKNEQFF
TGCAGTGCTAGAGGAGGGAAGACCTCAACCGCGAAAAATGAGCAGTTCTTC
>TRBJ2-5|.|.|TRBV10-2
CASSESGGEETQYF
TGCGCCAGCAGTGAGTCTGGGGGAGAGGAGACCCAGTACTTC
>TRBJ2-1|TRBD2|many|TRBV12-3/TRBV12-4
CASSPGSGVYNEQFF
TGTGCCAGCAGTCCCGGGAGCGGGGTATACAATGAGCAGTTCTTC
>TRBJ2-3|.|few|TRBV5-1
CASSGPEPTDTQYF
TGCGCCAGTTCGGGCCCCGAACCCACAGATACGCAGTATTTT
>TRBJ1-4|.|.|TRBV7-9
CASSLRWGSGNEKLFF
TGTGCCAGCAGCTTAAGATGGGGTTCAGGGAATGAAAAACTGTTTTTT
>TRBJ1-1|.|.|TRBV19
CASRPGLLNTEAFF
TGTGCCAGTAGACCGGGACTCCTAAACACTGAAGCTTTCTTT
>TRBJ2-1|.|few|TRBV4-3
CASSQERVYNEQFF
TGCGCCAGCAGCCAAGAAAGGGTTTACAATGAGCAGTTCTTC
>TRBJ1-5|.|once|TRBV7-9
CASSLGGRDQPQHF
TGTGCCAGCAGCTTAGGGGGGCGGGATCAGCCCCAGCATTTT
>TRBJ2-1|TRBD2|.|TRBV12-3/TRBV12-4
CASSVSGLAGRTSNNEQFF
TGTGCCAGCAGTGTCTCGGGACTAGCGGGCCGCACTAGCAACAATGAGCAGTTCTTC
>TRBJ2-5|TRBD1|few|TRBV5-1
CASSLGTGVLETQYF
TGCGCCAGCAGCCTGGGGACAGGGGTTTTAGAGACCCAGTACTTC
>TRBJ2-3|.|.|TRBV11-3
CATGLTGVNTQYF
TGTGCCACCGGACTGACCGGGGTAAATACGCAGTATTTT
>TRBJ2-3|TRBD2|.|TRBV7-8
CASSFREGGRDTQYF
TGTGCCAGCAGCTTTCGGGAGGGAGGAAGAGATACGCAGTATTTT
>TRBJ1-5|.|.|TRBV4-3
CASSQDRQGNQPQHF
TGCGCCAGCAGCCAAGATAGGCAGGGGAATCAGCCCCAGCATTTT
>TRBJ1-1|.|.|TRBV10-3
CAISDAGGETEAFF
TGTGCCATCAGTGACGCCGGGGGGGAGACTGAAGCTTTCTTT
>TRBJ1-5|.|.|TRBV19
CASSIGNQPQHF
TGTGCCAGTAGTATCGGCAATCAGCCCCAGCATTTT
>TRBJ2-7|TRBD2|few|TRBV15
CATSRTPPMSGGSYEQYF
TGTGCCACCAGCAGAACTCCCCCCATGTCGGGAGGATCCTACGAGCAGTACTTC
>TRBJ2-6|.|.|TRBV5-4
CASSLAQLSSGANVLTF
TGTGCCAGCAGCTTGGCCCAGCTAAGCTCTGGGGCCAACGTCCTGACTTTC
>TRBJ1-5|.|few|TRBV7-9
CASSPGTWGNQPQHF
TGTGCCAGCAGCCCCGGGACTTGGGGCAATCAGCCCCAGCATTTT
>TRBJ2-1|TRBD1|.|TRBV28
CASSHTGDEQFF
TGTGCCAGCAGTCATACAGGGGATGAGCAGTTCTTC
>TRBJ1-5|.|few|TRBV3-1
CASSPQMGSNQPQHF
TGTGCCAGCAGCCCTCAGATGGGGAGCAATCAGCCCCAGCATTTT
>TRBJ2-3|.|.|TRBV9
CASSVSGAPPDTQYF
TGTGCCAGCAGCGTATCGGGAGCACCCCCAGATACGCAGTATTTT
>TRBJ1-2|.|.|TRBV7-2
CASSSGGTLYGYTF
TGTGCCAGCAGCTCGGGTGGGACCCTCTATGGCTACACCTTC
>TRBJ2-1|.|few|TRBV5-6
CASFLRGSEQFF
TGTGCCAGCTTCCTTAGGGGGAGTGAGCAGTTCTTC
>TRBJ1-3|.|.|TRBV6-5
CASSYSAMPGNTIYF
TGTGCCAGCAGTTACTCGGCGATGCCCGGAAACACCATATATTTT
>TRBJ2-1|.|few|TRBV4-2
CASSQDHMGVGGDEQFF
TGTGCCAGCAGCCAAGACCATATGGGGGTGGGGGGCGATGAGCAGTTCTTC
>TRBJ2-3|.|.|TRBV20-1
CSATQPLGNTDTQYF
TGCAGTGCTACCCAGCCGTTGGGGAACACAGATACGCAGTATTTT
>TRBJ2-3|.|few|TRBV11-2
CASSSPPGTYDTQYF
TGTGCCAGCAGCTCCCCGCCCGGGACTTACGATACGCAGTATTTT
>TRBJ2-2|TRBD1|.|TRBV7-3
CASSLGQGITGELFF
TGTGCCAGCAGCTTAGGACAGGGGATCACCGGGGAGCTGTTTTTT
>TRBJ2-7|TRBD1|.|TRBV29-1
CSIRDREAIKEQYF
TGCAGCATACGTGACAGGGAAGCGATCAAGGAGCAGTACTTC
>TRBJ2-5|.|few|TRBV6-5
CASSYSGGEETQYF
TGTGCCAGCAGTTACTCGGGTGGGGAAGAGACCCAGTACTTC
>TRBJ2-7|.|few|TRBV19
CAASAGRSYEQYF
TGTGCCGCTTCGGCGGGACGTTCCTACGAGCAGTACTTC
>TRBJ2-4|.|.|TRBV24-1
CATSDASTAKNIQYF
TGTGCCACCAGTGATGCCTCAACGGCCAAAAACATTCAGTACTTC
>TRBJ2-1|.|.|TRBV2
CASRSTLDNEQFF
TGTGCGAGCAGGTCTACCCTAGACAATGAGCAGTTCTTC
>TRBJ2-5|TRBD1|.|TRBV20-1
CSAAGTAQETQYF
TGCAGTGCTGCTGGGACAGCTCAAGAGACCCAGTACTTC
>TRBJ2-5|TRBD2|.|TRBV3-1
CASSQDGDSGTVVGTQYF
TGTGCCAGCAGCCAAGATGGGGATAGCGGGACGGTGGTTGGGACCCAGTACTTC
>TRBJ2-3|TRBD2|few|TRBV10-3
CAIGLAGEGRTQYF
TGTGCCATAGGACTAGCGGGAGAGGGGCGCACGCAGTATTTT
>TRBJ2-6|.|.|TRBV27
CASSLTGTLRRTGANVLTF
TGTGCCAGCAGTCTCACTGGGACACTTCGGAGGACTGGGGCCAACGTCCTGACTTTC
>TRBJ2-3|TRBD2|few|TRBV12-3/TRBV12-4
CASTPGGSTDTQYF
TGTGCCAGCACACCGGGAGGAAGCACAGATACGCAGTATTTT
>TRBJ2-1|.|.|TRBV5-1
CASSFSANSYNEQFF
TGCGCCAGCAGCTTTTCGGCCAACTCCTACAATGAGCAGTTCTTC
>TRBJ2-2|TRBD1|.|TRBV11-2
CASSLEDWTGNTGELFF
TGTGCCAGCAGCTTAGAGGACTGGACAGGGAACACCGGGGAGCTGTTTTTT